One and the same sample provided the 17 T cell receptor beta chains below, sequenced in a study of CD8+CD57+ T cells in acquired aplastic anemia. Genomic DNA provided the template from which TCR beta VDJ and CDR3 profiles were obtained. TCRdb called the reads again in MiXCR, with one record for every CDR3 protein. The data hold around 170,000 distinct CDR3 sequences, with more than 45% observed a single time. Individuals selected for sequencing had exhibited CD8+CD57+ cell expansion on flow cytometry. The sequencing input was sorted CD4+, CD8+, or CD8+CD57+ T cells (not recorded which) from PBMCs. The receptors derive from a human donor with aplastic anemia.

The J gene is TRBJ1-6, the V gene TRBV20-1; D is ambiguous. Germline values: CDR1 DFQATT, CDR2 SNEGSKA (reference sequence). The CDR3 length is 13 residues. V was clipped by 4 bases and J by 5 bases, with 9 bases between them. Here the CDR3 DNA reads TGCAGTGCTATTGGAGAGAATAATTCACCCCTCCACTTT. It is translated as CSAIGENNSPLHF.

The J gene is TRBJ1-1, the V gene TRBV12-5, with D possibly TRBD1 on 5 matching bases. V was clipped by 6 bases and J by 1 base, with 15 bases between them. CDR1 is LGHNT and CDR2 is FRNRAP in the germline V gene. The CDR3 length is 15 residues. In DNA form, the CDR3 reads TGTGCTAGTGGCCCCAATGGGGGGACGAACACTGAAGCTTTCTTT. Translating it yields CASGPNGGTNTEAFF. Based on the CDR3 plus reference TRBV12-5 and TRBJ1-1, the full variable domain is DARVTQTPRHKVTEMGQEVTMRCQPILGHNTVFWYRQTMMQGLELLAYFRNRAPLDDSGMPKDRFSAEMPDATLATLKIQPSEPRDSAVYFCASGPNGGTNTEAFFGQGTRLTVV.

Many counts were recorded for this clonotype. V and J are TRBV20-1 and TRBJ2-7, with D unresolved. Germline-derived CDR1 and CDR2 are DFQATT and SNEGSKA (reference sequence). With 5 bases removed from V and 1 base from J, the gap between germline ends came to 6 bases. The CDR3 length is 11 residues. The CDR3 DNA reads TGCAGTGCTGCACCTTCCTACGAGCAGTACTTC. Protein sequence: CSAAPSYEQYF.

This clonotype was detected many times. The J gene is TRBJ2-1, the V gene TRBV20-1, with a tentative D call TRBD2 (6 bases). V dropped 1 base and J dropped 6 bases, with 19 bases sitting between them. Germline loops: CDR1 DFQATT, CDR2 SNEGSKA (reference sequence). This CDR3 region has 16 residues. The chain's CDR3 is CSARVLRLVRPNEQFF. CDR3 DNA: TGCAGTGCTAGAGTTTTGAGACTAGTAAGGCCCAATGAGCAGTTCTTC.

The chain recombines TRBV5-4 with TRBJ1-4; D gene unclear. This CDR3 contains 13 residues. The germline gives CDR1 SGHNT, CDR2 YYREEE (reference sequence). The germline V and J ends were trimmed by 2 bases and 11 bases, with 13 bases remaining between them. The CDR3 nucleotides are TGTGCCAGCAGCTTAGACCCGGGAGCCAAACTGTTTTTT. It yields the protein CASSLDPGAKLFF.

CDR3 bases: TGTGCCCTGGGGGGTAGCGGGAGTCAGCGACAAGAGACCCAGTACTTC. It translates to CALGGSGSQRQETQYF. This chain joins TRBV7-2 and TRBJ2-5, with 9 bases matching TRBD2. CDR1 is SGHTA and CDR2 is FQGNSA in the germline V gene. V was pared by 11 bases and J by 2 bases, with 15 bases of the junction left unmatched. This CDR3 spans 16 amino acids.

Turning to this clonotype: This CDR3 fails to terminate in the conserved phenylalanine or tryptophan, so it likely reflects a read error. The V call is TRBV30, the J call TRBJ1-5; D ambiguous. V shed 8 bases and J shed 2 bases, with 13 bases lying between them. Per germline, CDR1 GTSNPN and CDR2 SVGIG (reference sequence). CDR3 size: 13 residues. The DNA for the CDR3 is TGTGCCCTCTCATCTAGAGGCAATCAGCCCCAGCATCTT. It specifies CALSSRGNQPQHL.

The chain is built from TRBV15 and TRBJ2-7; D is unclear. Germline-derived CDR1 and CDR2 are LNHNV and YYDKDF (reference sequence). The CDR3 covers 17 residues. V was clipped by 3 bases and J by 3 bases, with 21 bases between them. The CDR3 nucleotides are TGTGCCACCAGCAGTCTCACGGACGCTCAAAGGAGCTACGAGCAGTACTTC. As protein: CATSSLTDAQRSYEQYF.

This clonotype has a count of ten or more. This chain joins TRBV5-1 and TRBJ2-1, with D maybe TRBD1 (5 bases). The V gene lost 0 bases and the J gene lost 4 bases, with 8 bases spanning the gap. Germline assignment: CDR1 SGHRS and CDR2 YFSETQ. This CDR3 has 14 amino acids. The CDR3 coding sequence is TGCGCCAGCAGCTTGGATGACAGTTACAATGAGCAGTTCTTC. Its protein is CASSLDDSYNEQFF. The full variable domain, with the rest looked up from reference TRBV5-1 and TRBJ2-1, is KAGVTQTPRYLIKTRGQQVTLSCSPISGHRSVSWYQQTPGQGLQFLFEYFSETQRNKGNFPGRFSGRQFSNSRSEMNVSTLELGDSALYLCASSLDDSYNEQFFGPGTRLTVL.

This rearrangement joins TRBV20-1 to TRBJ1-2; 8 bases align to TRBD1. Trimming cost V 5 bases and J 4 bases; bases outside gene matches: 9. The germline CDR1 and CDR2 sequences are DFQATT and SNEGSKA (reference sequence). The CDR3 extends over 14 amino acids. CDR3 residues: CSAVDRGVSYGYTF. The DNA of the CDR3 is TGCAGTGCTGTCGACAGGGGCGTCTCCTATGGCTACACCTTC.

Only a few counts were recorded for this clonotype. J is TRBJ2-5 and V is TRBV2; D is perhaps TRBD2 (5 bases). This CDR3 contains 14 residues. Trimming removed 3 bases from V and 5 bases from J, with 13 bases in between. CDR1 is SNHLY, CDR2 FYNNEI, per germline. CDR3 bases: TGTGCCAGCAGTGAGACCGCCCGCGGGGAGACCCAGTACTTC. This translates into CASSETARGETQYF.

This chain links TRBV4-2 with TRBJ1-6; 9 bases match TRBD1. Trimming at V came to 4 bases and at J to 10 bases, leaving 5 bases not matched to a gene. This CDR3 contains 14 residues. Germline assignment: CDR1 LGHNA and CDR2 YNFKEQ. The CDR3 sequence is CASSRGQGRSPLHF. In nucleotides, the CDR3 is TGTGCCAGCAGCCGGGGACAGGGAAGATCACCCCTCCACTTT.

The chain combines TRBV7-9 with TRBJ2-3; D assignment may be TRBD1 or TRBD2 (5 bases each). The CDR3 spans 14 residues. V was clipped by 3 bases and J by 6 bases, with 13 bases between them. Germline CDR1 reads SEHNR; CDR2 reads FQNEAQ (reference sequence). The CDR3, as DNA: TGTGCCAGCAGCTTGGGGGAAGGGATCGATACGCAGTATTTT. Its protein product is CASSLGEGIDTQYF.

The V and J genes are TRBV12-3 or TRBV12-4 and TRBJ1-1; no reliable D call. V was clipped by 5 bases and J by 11 bases, with 21 bases between them. The CDR3 runs 14 residues. CDR3 coding DNA: TGTGCCAGCAGTGGGGTGGCGGACCGCGTTCTTGCTTTCTTT. This codes for CASSGVADRVLAFF.

This clonotype was detected ten times or more. This sequence joins TRBV11-2 and TRBJ2-1; no reliable D call. Germline V gene data show CDR1 as SGHAT and CDR2 as FQNNGV. Trimming cost V 3 bases and J 2 bases, with 8 bases left between them. The CDR3 contains 14 residues. The CDR3 here is CASSFDTTYNEQFF. CDR3 DNA: TGTGCCAGCAGCTTTGATACAACCTACAATGAGCAGTTCTTC.

Comment on this clonotype: This may stem from a read error, because a much larger clone lies one nucleotide away. V usage is TRBV11-3 and J usage is TRBJ1-2; D may be TRBD1 (5 bases). The CDR3 extends over 12 amino acids. Germline CDR1 SGHNT, CDR2 YENEEA. In DNA, the CDR3 is TGTGCCAGCAGCTCCCGGGACGGCCGGGCCTTCTTC. Amino acid sequence: CASSSRDGRAFF.

This clonotype occurred many times. The rearrangement joins TRBV5-6 to TRBJ2-7; TRBD1 matches 8 bases. Trimming took 4 bases from V and 3 from J; bases not matched to a gene: 9. Per the germline V gene, CDR1 is SGHDT and CDR2 is YYEEEE. The CDR3 is 15 residues long. CDR3 region: CASSLLDREIYEQYF. In nucleotides, the CDR3 is TGTGCCAGCAGCCTTCTGGACAGGGAAATCTACGAGCAGTACTTC.